This entry concerns a single T cell receptor beta chain. The junction had 8 bases not matched to a gene; V was cut back by 0 bases and J by 7 bases. The length of the CDR3 is 15 residues. Germline V gives CDR1 SGDLS, CDR2 YYNGEE. This record belongs to a study of blood T cell repertoires in COVID-19. Study background: Nucleic acid was either cDNA or gDNA, and it came from T cells, B-cell-depleted T cells, or PBMCs.

Data came from immunoSEQ multiplex PCR; TCRdb stores just in-frame clones and leaves some out. The table has around 270,000 clones, approximately 80% seen once. Sequencing used peripheral blood. J is TRBJ1-2 and V is TRBV9; 8 bases match TRBD1. The sequence derives from a man between 60 and 75 years old with acute or convalescent COVID-19. The CDR3: CASSVVSDREGGYTF. The CDR3 DNA reads as TGTGCCAGCAGCGTAGTTTCGGACAGGGAAGGTGGCTACACCTTC.